This T cell receptor (beta chain) originates from a study of cytomegalovirus exposure and HLA in healthy donors. The primer mix had 60 Vbeta and 13 Jbeta primers. TCRdb's copy holds only in-frame clones and misses some; the assay was immunoSEQ multiplex PCR. The repertoire has about 270,000 clones, roughly two thirds of them found once; the top ten carry under 2.5%. CDR1 is SGHRS and CDR2 is YFSETQ in the germline V gene. The CDR3 covers 15 residues. Trimming took 0 bases from V and 5 from J; bases not matched to a gene: 1. Specimen: PBMCs. The chain employs TRBV5-1 and TRBJ2-2, with 10 bases matching TRBD2. The clonotype comes from a female donor in good health and CMV-seronegative. DNA of the CDR3: TGCGCCAGCAGCTTGGAGACTAGCGGGACCGGGGAGCTGTTTTTT. Translating gives CASSLETSGTGELFF.